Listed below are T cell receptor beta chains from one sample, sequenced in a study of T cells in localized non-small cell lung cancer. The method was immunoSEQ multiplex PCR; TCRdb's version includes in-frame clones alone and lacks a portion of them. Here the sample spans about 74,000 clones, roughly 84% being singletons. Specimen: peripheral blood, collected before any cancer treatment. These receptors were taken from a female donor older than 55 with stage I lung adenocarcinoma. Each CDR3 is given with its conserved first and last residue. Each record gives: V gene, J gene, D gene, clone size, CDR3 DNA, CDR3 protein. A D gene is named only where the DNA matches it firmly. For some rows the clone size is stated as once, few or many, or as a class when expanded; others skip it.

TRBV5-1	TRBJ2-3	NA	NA	TGCGCCAGCAGCCTCTTGAGTCCGGGACCAGATACGCAGTATTTT	CASSLLSPGPDTQYF
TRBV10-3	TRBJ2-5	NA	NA	TGTGCCATCAGTGAGTCCACGGCAGGGCAGACCCAGTACTTC	CAISESTAGQTQYF
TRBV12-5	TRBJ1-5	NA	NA	TGTGCTAGTGGTTTGTATATGGGGGGTAATCAGCCCCAGCATTTT	CASGLYMGGNQPQHF
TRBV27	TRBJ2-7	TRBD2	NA	TGTGCCAGCAGTCCAAAAGCGGGAGGCTCCCCCTACGAGCAGTACTTC	CASSPKAGGSPYEQYF
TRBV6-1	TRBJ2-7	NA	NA	TGTGCCAGCAGTACCCTTCAATACGAGCAGTACTTC	CASSTLQYEQYF
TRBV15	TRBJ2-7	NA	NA	TGTGCCACTTCGTACGGGCCTGACTACGAGCAGTACTTC	CATSYGPDYEQYF
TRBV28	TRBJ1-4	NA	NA	TGTGCCAGCAGTTTGGGGTCGCGGGCCCTGGGGGGTGAAAAACTGTTTTTT	CASSLGSRALGGEKLFF
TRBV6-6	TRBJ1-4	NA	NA	TGTGCCAGCAGTCCCGGACAGAGGTTACTGTTTTTT	CASSPGQRLLFF
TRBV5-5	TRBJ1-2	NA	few	TGTGCCAGCAGCTTGGTTCAGGCTTATGGCTACACCTTC	CASSLVQAYGYTF
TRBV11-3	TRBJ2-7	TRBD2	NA	TGTGCCAGCAGCTTAGAGAGGGGCGGGCTAGCGGGGACCTACGAGCAGTACTTC	CASSLERGGLAGTYEQYF
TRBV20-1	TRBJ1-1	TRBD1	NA	TGCAGTGTCAGGGGGCGAACTGAAGCTTTCTTT	CSVRGRTEAFF
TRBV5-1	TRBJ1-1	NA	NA	TGCGCCAGCAGCCCGGGGGACAACACTGAAGCTTTCTTT	CASSPGDNTEAFF
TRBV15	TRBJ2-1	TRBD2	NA	TGTGCCACCAGCTCAACAGCAGGTAGCGGGAGGCCTTACAATGAGCAGTTCTTC	CATSSTAGSGRPYNEQFF
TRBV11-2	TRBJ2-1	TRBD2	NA	TGTGCCAGCAGACAGGGACTAGCGGGGTACAATGAGCAGTTCTTC	CASRQGLAGYNEQFF
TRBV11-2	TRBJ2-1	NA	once	TGTGCCAGCAGCCCAGAGCGCCACAATGAGCAGTTCTTC	CASSPERHNEQFF
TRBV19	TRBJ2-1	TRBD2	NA	TGTGCCAGTAGTATAGTGTGGCTAGCGGATAACAATGAGCAGTTCTTC	CASSIVWLADNNEQFF
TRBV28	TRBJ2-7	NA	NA	TGTGCCAGCAGTTTTAGTCAGGGAAATGTGGACGAGCAGTACTTC	CASSFSQGNVDEQYF
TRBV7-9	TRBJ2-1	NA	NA	TGTGCCAGCAGCATACGGGACAATGAGCAGTTCTTC	CASSIRDNEQFF
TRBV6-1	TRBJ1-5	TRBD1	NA	TGTGCCAGCAGTGAGGGACAGTTTCTCCGGGGCAATCAGCCCCAGCATTTT	CASSEGQFLRGNQPQHF
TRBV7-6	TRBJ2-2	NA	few	TGTGCCAGCAGCTTACCGGCGTACACCGGGGAGCTGTTTTTT	CASSLPAYTGELFF
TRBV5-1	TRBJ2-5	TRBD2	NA	TGCGCCAGCAGCTTGAAGTTTAGCGGGGGGGTTTTGGAGACCCAGTACTTC	CASSLKFSGGVLETQYF
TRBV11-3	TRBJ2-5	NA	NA	TGTGCCAGCAGCCCCCCTTCGGGGGGCGAAGAGACCCAGTACTTC	CASSPPSGGEETQYF
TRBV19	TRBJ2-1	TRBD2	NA	TGTGCCAGTAGGCGGACTAGCGGGATCGGCAATGAGCAGTTCTTC	CASRRTSGIGNEQFF
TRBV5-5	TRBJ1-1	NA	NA	TGTGCCAGCAGCTTGGCAGGGGACACTGAAGCTTTCTTT	CASSLAGDTEAFF
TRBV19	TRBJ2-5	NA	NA	TGTGCCAGTAGTATGATGAGTGGTGGGGAGAGGGGGACCCAGTACTTC	CASSMMSGGERGTQYF
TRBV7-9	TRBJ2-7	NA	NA	TGTGCCAGCAGCCCGACAGTCTCCTACGAGCAGTACTTC	CASSPTVSYEQYF
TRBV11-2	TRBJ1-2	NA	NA	TGTGCCAGCAGCAAAGAAAGGATGGACTATGGCTACACCTTC	CASSKERMDYGYTF
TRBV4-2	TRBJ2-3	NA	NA	TGTGCCAGCAGCCCAGGAATGGGGGTAACAGATACGCAGTATTTT	CASSPGMGVTDTQYF
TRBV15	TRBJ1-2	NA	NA	TGTGCCACCAGCAGAGCAGACAGATATGGCTACACCTTC	CATSRADRYGYTF
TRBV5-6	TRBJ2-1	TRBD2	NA	TGTGCCAGCAGCTTGGTGTGGACTAGCGTTTCCTACAATGAGCAGTTCTTC	CASSLVWTSVSYNEQFF
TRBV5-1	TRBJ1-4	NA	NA	TGCGCCAGCAGCTTGTTCCCAGGCATTGGATCTAATGAAAAACTGTTTTTT	CASSLFPGIGSNEKLFF
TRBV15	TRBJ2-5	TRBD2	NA	TGTGCCACCAGCAGAGCCATTAGCGGGAGGTTGCAAGAGACCCAGTACTTC	CATSRAISGRLQETQYF
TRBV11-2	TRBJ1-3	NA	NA	TGTGCCAGCAGCTTGACTGGCTCTGGAAACACCATATATTTT	CASSLTGSGNTIYF
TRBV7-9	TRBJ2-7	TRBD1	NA	TGTGCCAGCAGCCCACGCAGCGACAGGGTATACGAGCAGTACTTC	CASSPRSDRVYEQYF
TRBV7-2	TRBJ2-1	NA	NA	TGTGCCAGCAGCTTACGTCGCGGGGTGGGGCAGTTCTTC	CASSLRRGVGQFF
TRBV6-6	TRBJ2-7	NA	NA	TGTGCCAGCAGTTACTCTGGAGACCTCAAAAACGAGCAGTACTTC	CASSYSGDLKNEQYF
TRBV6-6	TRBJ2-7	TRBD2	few	TGTGCCAGCTTCCCGGGACTAGCGGGTAGCGAGCAGTACTTC	CASFPGLAGSEQYF
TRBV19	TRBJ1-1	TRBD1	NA	TGTGCCAGTAGTAGCTGGACAGGGGAAACTGAAGCTTTCTTT	CASSSWTGETEAFF
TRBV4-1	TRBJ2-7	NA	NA	TGCGCCAGCAGCCAAGAATTGGCACCGCCCTACGAGCAGTACTTC	CASSQELAPPYEQYF
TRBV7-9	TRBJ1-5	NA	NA	TGTGCCAGCAGCGGGGGATCTCAGCCCCAGCATTTT	CASSGGSQPQHF
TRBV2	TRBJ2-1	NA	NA	TGTGCCAGCAGTGACAGGGGGCTAGCGGGTTACAATGAGCAGTTCTTC	CASSDRGLAGYNEQFF
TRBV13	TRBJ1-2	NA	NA	TGTGCCAGCAGCTCAAGCCGACAGGAGCTTAACTATGGCTACACCTTC	CASSSSRQELNYGYTF
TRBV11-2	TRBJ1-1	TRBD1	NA	TGTGCCAGCAGCTTTTTCGGGACAGGGGGGAACACTGAAGCTTTCTTT	CASSFFGTGGNTEAFF
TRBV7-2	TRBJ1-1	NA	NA	TGTGCCAGCAGCTTACGCAGGGAGGGAACTGAAGCTTTCTTT	CASSLRREGTEAFF
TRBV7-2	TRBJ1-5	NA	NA	TGTGCCAGCAGCTTGGACAGCTCGGGGAATCAGCCCCAGCATTTT	CASSLDSSGNQPQHF
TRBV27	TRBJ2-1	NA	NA	TGTGCCAGCACGGCACTCAGCTCCTACAATGAGCAGTTCTTC	CASTALSSYNEQFF
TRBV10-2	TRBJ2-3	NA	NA	TGCGCCAGCAGTGAGTCAATAGGCACAGATACGCAGTATTTT	CASSESIGTDTQYF
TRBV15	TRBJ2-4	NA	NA	TGTGCCACCAGCACGGACTCGACAACTAGGAACATTCAGTACTTC	CATSTDSTTRNIQYF
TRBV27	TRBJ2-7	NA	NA	TGTGCCAGCAGTTTATCTCGGGGATTTATATCCTACGAGCAGTACTTC	CASSLSRGFISYEQYF
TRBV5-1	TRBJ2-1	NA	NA	TGCGCCAGCAGCTTGGAACTGCGCGTCCGGGGAGATGAGCAGTTCTTC	CASSLELRVRGDEQFF
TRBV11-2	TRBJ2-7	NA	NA	TGTGCCAGCACCCAGGACAGTTCCTACGAGCAGTACTTC	CASTQDSSYEQYF